The count of the clone carrying this T cell receptor (beta chain) is one. The sample is drawn from a study of shared clonotypes between healthy human individuals. Study information: Donor composition was a couple of women and a few men, aged 18 to 49. CD8 memory received one plate per donor, CD8 naive two, CD4 memory three and CD4 naive three.

V lost 6 bases to trimming and J lost 4 bases; unmatched junction nucleotides: 9. The CDR3 spans 15 residues. CDR1 and CDR2 from the germline V gene are LNHDA and SQIVND (reference sequence). CD4+ cells yielded CD45RA+ naive and CD45RA-negative memory subsets. Repertoires were generated with immunoSEQ multiplex PCR, while TCRdb's copy carries only in-frame clones and drops some. The top ten hold 0.05% to 0.07% of the sample, which has hundreds of thousands of clones, 90% to 97% seen once. V is TRBV19 and J is TRBJ2-5, with 9 positions matching TRBD1. This receptor was identified in a woman in her twenties or thirties in good health. The source material was naive CD4+ T cells sorted from blood. The subset here: CD45RA+ positively selected. As DNA, the CDR3 is TGTGCCAGTAGACCGGGACAGGGCAGCGCAGAGACCCAGTACTTC. Its protein product is CASRPGQGSAETQYF.